Sequencing of this T cell receptor beta chain was carried out in a study of type 1 regulatory T cells. CDR1 MNHEY and CDR2 SMNVEV come from the germline V gene (reference sequence). The CDR3 runs to 15 residues. The junction had 9 bases not matched to a gene; V was cut back by 5 bases and J by 2 bases. Overall study results and limits: Type 1 regulatory T cells had a more restricted TCR repertoire than non-type 1 regulatory T cells.

Each CDR3 protein gets one entry after TCRdb re-called the reads with MiXCR. The repertoire holds about 71,000 distinct CDR3 sequences, with around 20% as singletons. Remarks on this clonotype: Antigen unknown.

The chain uses TRBV27 and TRBJ2-7; 7 nucleotides agree with TRBD1. This sequence originates from a human donor in good health. Input material: cultured type 1 regulatory T (Tr1) cells, either the whole culture or a sorted fraction (not recorded which). The CDR3 is CASSPRSTGPYEQYF. CDR3 coding DNA: TGTGCCAGCAGTCCTCGGTCGACAGGGCCCTACGAGCAGTACTTC.